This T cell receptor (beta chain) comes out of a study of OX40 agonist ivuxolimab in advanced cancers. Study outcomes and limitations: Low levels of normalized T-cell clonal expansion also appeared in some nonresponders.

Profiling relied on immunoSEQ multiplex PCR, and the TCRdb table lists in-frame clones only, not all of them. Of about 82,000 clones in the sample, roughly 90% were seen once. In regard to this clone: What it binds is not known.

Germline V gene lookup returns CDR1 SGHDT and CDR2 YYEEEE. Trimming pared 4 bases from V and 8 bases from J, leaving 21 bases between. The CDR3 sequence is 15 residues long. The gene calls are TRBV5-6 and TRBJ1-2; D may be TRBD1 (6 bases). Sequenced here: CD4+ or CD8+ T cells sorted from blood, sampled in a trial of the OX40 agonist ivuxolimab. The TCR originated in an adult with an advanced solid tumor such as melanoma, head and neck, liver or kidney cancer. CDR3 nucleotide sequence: TGTGCCAGCAGCAAACGTCTAAGGGACACTCACGGCTACACCTTC. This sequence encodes CASSKRLRDTHGYTF.